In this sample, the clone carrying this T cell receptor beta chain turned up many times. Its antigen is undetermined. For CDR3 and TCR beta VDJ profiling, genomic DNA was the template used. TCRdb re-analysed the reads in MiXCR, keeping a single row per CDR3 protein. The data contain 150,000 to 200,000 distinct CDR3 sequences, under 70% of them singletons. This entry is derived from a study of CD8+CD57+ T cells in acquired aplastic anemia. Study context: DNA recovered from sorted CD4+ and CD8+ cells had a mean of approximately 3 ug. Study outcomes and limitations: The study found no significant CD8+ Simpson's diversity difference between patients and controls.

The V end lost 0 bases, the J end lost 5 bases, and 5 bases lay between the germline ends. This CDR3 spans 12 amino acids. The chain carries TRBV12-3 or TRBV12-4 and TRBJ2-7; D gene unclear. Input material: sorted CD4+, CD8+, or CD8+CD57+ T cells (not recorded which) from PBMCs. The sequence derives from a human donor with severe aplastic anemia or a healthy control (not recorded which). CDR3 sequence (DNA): TGTGCCAGCAGTTTAGCCGCCAACGAGCAGTACTTC. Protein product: CASSLAANEQYF.